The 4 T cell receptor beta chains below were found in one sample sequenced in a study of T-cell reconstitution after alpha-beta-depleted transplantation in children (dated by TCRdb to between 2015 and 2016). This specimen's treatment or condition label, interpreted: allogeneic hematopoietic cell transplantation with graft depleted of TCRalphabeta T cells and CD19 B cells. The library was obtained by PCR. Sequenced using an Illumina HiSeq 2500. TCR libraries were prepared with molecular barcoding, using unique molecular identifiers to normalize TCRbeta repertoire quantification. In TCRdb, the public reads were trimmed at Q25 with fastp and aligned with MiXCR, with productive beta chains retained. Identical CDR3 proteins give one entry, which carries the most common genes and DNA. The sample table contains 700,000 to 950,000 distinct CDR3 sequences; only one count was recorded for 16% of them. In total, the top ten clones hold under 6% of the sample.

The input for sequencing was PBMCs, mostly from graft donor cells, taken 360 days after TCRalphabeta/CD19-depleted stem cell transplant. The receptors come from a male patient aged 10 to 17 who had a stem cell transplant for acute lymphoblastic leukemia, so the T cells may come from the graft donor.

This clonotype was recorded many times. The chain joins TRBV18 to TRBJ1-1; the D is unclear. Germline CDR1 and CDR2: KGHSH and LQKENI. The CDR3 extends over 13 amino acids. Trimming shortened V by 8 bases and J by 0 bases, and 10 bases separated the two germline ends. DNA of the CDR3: TGTGCCAGCAGTCCAAGTATGAACACTGAAGCTTTCTTT. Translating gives CASSPSMNTEAFF.

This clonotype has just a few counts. The chain's CDR3 is CASSFLGLPGELFF. The CDR3 DNA reads TGTGCCAGCAGCTTTCTCGGGCTACCCGGGGAGCTGTTTTTT. V usage is TRBV7-3 and J usage is TRBJ2-2, with no clear D. Trimming pared 3 bases from V and 6 bases from J, leaving 11 bases between. The CDR3 length is 14 residues. The V gene's germline CDR1 is SGHTA and CDR2 FQGTGA.

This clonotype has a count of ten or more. The CDR3 DNA sequence: TGTGCCAGCAGCTTAATGGAGGGTACCGGGGAGCTGTTTTTT. Translated, it gives CASSLMEGTGELFF. This sequence joins TRBV5-6 and TRBJ2-2; tentatively, D is TRBD2 (6 bases). V lost 2 bases, J lost 5 bases, and 10 bases lay in between. From germline, CDR1 is SGHDT and CDR2 YYEEEE. This CDR3 comprises 14 residues.

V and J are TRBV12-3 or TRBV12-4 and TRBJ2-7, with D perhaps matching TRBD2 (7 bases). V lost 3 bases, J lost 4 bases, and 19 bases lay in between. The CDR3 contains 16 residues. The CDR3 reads CASSFRSGTRPYEQYF. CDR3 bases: TGTGCCAGCAGTTTCCGGAGCGGGACACGCCCTTACGAGCAGTACTTC.